Listed below are T cell receptor beta chains from one sample, sequenced in a study of tumor-infiltrating lymphocytes in localized non-small cell lung cancer. Clones were read by immunoSEQ multiplex PCR, and TCRdb kept only the in-frame ones, dropping some. Of about 21,000 clones listed, 60% to 80% were seen once; the top ten hold around 3.4%. The sample comprised lung tumor tissue. These receptors were collected from a human donor with non-small cell lung cancer. CDR3s include the opening cysteine and the closing phenylalanine or tryptophan. Each record gives: D gene, V gene, J gene, clone size, CDR3 DNA, CDR3 protein. The D gene is left open where the match is weak. A row's size may be missing; if present it is once, few, many or a size class.

D: TRBD1
V: TRBV9
J: TRBJ1-2
size: -
DNA: TGTGCCAGCAGCGTAGAGGCAGGGGGCAGATATGGCTACACCTTC
CDR3: CASSVEAGGRYGYTF

D: -
V: TRBV7-8
J: TRBJ2-2
size: few
DNA: TGTGCCAGCAGCTTCCGGGACGCGAACACCGGGGAGCTGTTTTTT
CDR3: CASSFRDANTGELFF

D: -
V: TRBV18
J: TRBJ1-1
size: -
DNA: TGTGCCAGCTCACCGGGCCGGAACACTGAAGCTTTCTTT
CDR3: CASSPGRNTEAFF

D: TRBD1
V: TRBV19
J: TRBJ2-3
size: -
DNA: TGTGCCAGTAGTCCCGGGACAGGGGCCTACACAGATACGCAGTATTTT
CDR3: CASSPGTGAYTDTQYF

D: TRBD1
V: TRBV7-2
J: TRBJ1-1
size: -
DNA: TGTGCCAGCAGCTTAGAGGGGGCGCGGGGCACTGAAGCTTTCTTT
CDR3: CASSLEGARGTEAFF

D: TRBD2
V: TRBV18
J: TRBJ2-6
size: -
DNA: TGTGCCAGCTCACCTGTAGCGGGGAACTCTGGGGCCAACGTCCTGACTTTC
CDR3: CASSPVAGNSGANVLTF

D: TRBD1
V: TRBV27
J: TRBJ1-1
size: -
DNA: TGTGCCAGCAGTCCTAGGGGACAGGGGATGGTTGCTGAAGCTTTCTTT
CDR3: CASSPRGQGMVAEAFF

D: -
V: TRBV5-4
J: TRBJ1-1
size: -
DNA: TGTGCCAGCAGCTTGGGAGGGGACACTGAAGCTTTCTTT
CDR3: CASSLGGDTEAFF

D: -
V: TRBV7-2
J: TRBJ2-7
size: -
DNA: TGTGCCAGCAGCTTTGGGGACGGCGCCTACGAGCAGTACTTC
CDR3: CASSFGDGAYEQYF

D: TRBD1
V: TRBV6-5
J: TRBJ1-5
size: -
DNA: TGTGCCAGCAGTCCTACCCGACAGGGCCATCAGCCCCAGCATTTT
CDR3: CASSPTRQGHQPQHF

D: -
V: TRBV15
J: TRBJ2-5
size: -
DNA: TGTGCCACCAGCAGAGGGAGGGGGCGAAACCAAGAGACCCAGTACTTC
CDR3: CATSRGRGRNQETQYF